The clone carrying this T cell receptor beta chain was seen just once. These data originate in a study of blood T cell repertoires in COVID-19. As for the study in general: Samples came from the United States, Italy and Spain, spanning acute and convalescent COVID-19. Sample material is recorded as cDNA or gDNA derived from T cells, B-cell-depleted T cells, or PBMCs.

In the original analysis: Estimated nucleated cell counts came from reference gene primer amplification. Produced via immunoSEQ multiplex PCR; TCRdb's table is partial and in-frame only. The V and J calls and clone size come from that table; D and trimming were worked out from the DNA. The sample contains under 300,000 clones, about 82% of which appear only once. The V end lost 5 bases, the J end lost 5 bases, and 9 bases lay between the germline ends. Germline CDR1 is SEHNR and CDR2 is FQNEAQ (reference sequence). CDR3 length equals 13 residues. Material for sequencing was peripheral blood. This TCR came from a man older than 75 with acute or convalescent COVID-19. The chain combines TRBV7-9 with TRBJ1-4; no firm D call. DNA for the CDR3: TGTGCCAGCAGCAGGGATGTAAATGAAAAACTGTTTTTT. Encoded protein: CASSRDVNEKLFF.